These 2 T cell receptor beta chains were sequenced from one sample in a study of T cells in women clearing cervical HPV infection. The repertoire was sequenced with immunoSEQ multiplex PCR; TCRdb's copy has only in-frame clones and lacks some. The sample data list roughly 22,000 clones. Sequences were obtained from blood buffy coat. The receptor set was obtained from a woman aged 18-69 years with a cervical HPV16 infection that either progressed to CIN3+ or cleared (not recorded which).

Concerning this clone itself: The read finishes 3 residues shy of the CDR3 end, and the germline J gene is used to complete it. The chain links TRBV7-9 to TRBJ1-5, with D perhaps matching TRBD1 (5 bases). Germline V CDR1 and CDR2: SEHNR, FQNEAQ (reference sequence). CDR3 size: 14 residues. V lost 5 bases and J lost 2, with 10 bases in between. Incomplete CDR3 DNA: TGTGCCAGCAGCCGGACGGGGGGCAATCAGCCC. Translated, it gives CASSRTGGNQP. The whole CDR3 region reads CASSRTGGNQPQHF.

A note on this clone: The read terminates 3 residues before the CDR3 end, so the remaining end is supplied by the germline J gene. The V call is TRBV2, the J call TRBJ2-3, with D possibly matching TRBD1 (7 bases). Germline-derived CDR1 and CDR2 are SNHLY and FYNNEI. The CDR3 extends over 15 amino acids. Trimming pared 6 bases from V and 6 bases from J, leaving 19 bases between. The chain's CDR3 is CASRGGQAVADTQYF. CDR3 bases read: TGTGCCAGCAGGGGAGGACAGGCAGTTGCTGATACG.